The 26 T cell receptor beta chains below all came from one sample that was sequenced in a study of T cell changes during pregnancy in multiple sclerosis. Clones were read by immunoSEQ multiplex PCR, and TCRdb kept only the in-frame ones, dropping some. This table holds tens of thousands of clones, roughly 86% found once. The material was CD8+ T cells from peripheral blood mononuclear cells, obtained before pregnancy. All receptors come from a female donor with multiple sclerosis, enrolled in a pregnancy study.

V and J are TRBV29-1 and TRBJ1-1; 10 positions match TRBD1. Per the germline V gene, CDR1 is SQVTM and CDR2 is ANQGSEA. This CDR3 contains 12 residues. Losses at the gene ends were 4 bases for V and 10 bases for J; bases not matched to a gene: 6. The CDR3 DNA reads TGCAGCGTTGTGGACAGGGGGAGTCGAGCTTTCTTT. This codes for CSVVDRGSRAFF.

CDR3 sequence: CASSVASTMQNEQFF. CDR3 DNA: TGTGCCAGCAGCGTAGCCTCGACTATGCAAAATGAGCAGTTCTTC. The V gene is TRBV9, the J gene TRBJ2-1; D is possibly TRBD2 (5 bases). V lost 0 bases to trimming and J lost 7 bases, with 14 bases between them. The CDR3 is 15 amino acids. Germline values: CDR1 SGDLS, CDR2 YYNGEE.

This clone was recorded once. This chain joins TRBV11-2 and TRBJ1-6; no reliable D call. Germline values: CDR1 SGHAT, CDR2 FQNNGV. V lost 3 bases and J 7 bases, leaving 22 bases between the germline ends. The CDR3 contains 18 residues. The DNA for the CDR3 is TGTGCCAGCAGCTTTAGGCCAGGCCCCGAACTGGGCAATTCACCCCTCCACTTT. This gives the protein CASSFRPGPELGNSPLHF.

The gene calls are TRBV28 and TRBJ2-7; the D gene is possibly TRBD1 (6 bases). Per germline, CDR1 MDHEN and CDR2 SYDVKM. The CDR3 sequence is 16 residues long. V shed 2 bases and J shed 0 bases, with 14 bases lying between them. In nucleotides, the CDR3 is TGTGCCAGCAGTTTAGGTGTCCAGGGGCTCTCCTACGAGCAGTACTTC. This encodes CASSLGVQGLSYEQYF. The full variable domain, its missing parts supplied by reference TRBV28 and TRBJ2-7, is DVKVTQSSRYLVKRTGEKVFLECVQDMDHENMFWYRQDPGLGLRLIYFSYDVKMKEKGDIPEGYSVSREKKERFSLILESASTNQTSMYLCASSLGVQGLSYEQYFGPGTRLTVT.

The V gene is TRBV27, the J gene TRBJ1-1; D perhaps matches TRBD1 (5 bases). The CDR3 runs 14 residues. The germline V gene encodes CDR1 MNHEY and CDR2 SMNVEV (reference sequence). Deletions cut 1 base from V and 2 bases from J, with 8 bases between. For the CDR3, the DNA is TGTGCCAGCAGTTTATTACAGGTTAACACTGAAGCTTTCTTT. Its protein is CASSLLQVNTEAFF.

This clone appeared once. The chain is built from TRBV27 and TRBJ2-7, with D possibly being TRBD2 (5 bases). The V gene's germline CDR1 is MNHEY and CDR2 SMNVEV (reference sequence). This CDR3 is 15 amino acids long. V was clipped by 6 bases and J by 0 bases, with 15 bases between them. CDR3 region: CASSRGRATSYEQYF. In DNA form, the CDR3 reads TGTGCCAGCAGCCGGGGAAGGGCGACCTCCTACGAGCAGTACTTC.

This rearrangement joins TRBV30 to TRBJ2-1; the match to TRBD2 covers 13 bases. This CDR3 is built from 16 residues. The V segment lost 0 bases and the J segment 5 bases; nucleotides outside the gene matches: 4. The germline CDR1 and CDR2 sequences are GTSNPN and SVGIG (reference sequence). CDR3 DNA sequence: TGTGCCTGGAGTGTGACCGGGACTAGCGGGAACAATGAGCAGTTCTTC. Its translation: CAWSVTGTSGNNEQFF. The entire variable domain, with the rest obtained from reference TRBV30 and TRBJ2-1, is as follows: SQTIHQWPATLVQPVGSPLSLECTVEGTSNPNLYWYRQAAGRGLQLLFYSVGIGQISSEVPQNLSASRPQDRQFILSSKKLLLSDSGFYLCAWSVTGTSGNNEQFFGPGTRLTVL.

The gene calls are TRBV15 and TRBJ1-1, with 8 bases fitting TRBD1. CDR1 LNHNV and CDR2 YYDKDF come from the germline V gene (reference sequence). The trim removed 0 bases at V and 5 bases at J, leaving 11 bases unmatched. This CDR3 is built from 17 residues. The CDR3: CATSRDWTGQGGTEAFF. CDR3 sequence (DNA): TGTGCCACCAGCAGAGACTGGACAGGGCAAGGAGGAACTGAAGCTTTCTTT.

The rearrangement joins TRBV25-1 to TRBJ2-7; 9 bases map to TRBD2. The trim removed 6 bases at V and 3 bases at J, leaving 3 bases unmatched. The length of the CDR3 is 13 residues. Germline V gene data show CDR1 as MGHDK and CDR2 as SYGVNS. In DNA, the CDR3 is TGTGCCAGCAGGACTAGCGGAAACTACGAGCAGTACTTC. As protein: CASRTSGNYEQYF.

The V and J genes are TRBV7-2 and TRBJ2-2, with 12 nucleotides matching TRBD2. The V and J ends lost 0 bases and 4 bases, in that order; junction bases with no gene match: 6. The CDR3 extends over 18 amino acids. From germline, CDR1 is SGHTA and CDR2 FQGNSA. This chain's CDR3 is CASSLALAGGPITGELFF. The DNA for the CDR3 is TGTGCCAGCAGCTTAGCCCTAGCGGGAGGGCCAATCACCGGGGAGCTGTTTTTT.

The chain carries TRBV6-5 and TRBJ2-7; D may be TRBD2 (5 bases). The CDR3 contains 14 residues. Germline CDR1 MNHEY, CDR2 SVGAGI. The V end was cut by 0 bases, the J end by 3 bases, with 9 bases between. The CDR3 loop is CASSYSEGFYEQYF. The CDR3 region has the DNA TGTGCCAGCAGTTACTCAGAGGGATTCTACGAGCAGTACTTC.

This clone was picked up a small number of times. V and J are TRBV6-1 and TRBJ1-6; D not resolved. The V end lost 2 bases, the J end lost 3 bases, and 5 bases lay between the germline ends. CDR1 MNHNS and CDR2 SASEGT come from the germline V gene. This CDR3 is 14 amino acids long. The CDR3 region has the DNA TGTGCCAGCAGTGAAAACAGCTATAATTCACCCCTCCACTTT. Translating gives CASSENSYNSPLHF.

CDR3 sequence (DNA): TGTGCCAGCAGCTTGAGGGAGGAGCAGTACTTC. This encodes CASSLREEQYF. This chain uses TRBV5-6 with TRBJ2-7, with a weak D call TRBD2 (5 bases). The germline V gene encodes CDR1 SGHDT and CDR2 YYEEEE. V gave up 1 base and J gave up 7 bases, with 6 bases separating them. This CDR3 region has 11 residues. Using reference TRBV5-6 and TRBJ2-7 for the parts outside the CDR3, the full variable domain is DAGVTQSPTHLIKTRGQQVTLRCSPKSGHDTVSWYQQALGQGPQFIFQYYEEEERQRGNFPDRFSGHQFPNYSSELNVNALLLGDSALYLCASSLREEQYFGPGTRLTVT.

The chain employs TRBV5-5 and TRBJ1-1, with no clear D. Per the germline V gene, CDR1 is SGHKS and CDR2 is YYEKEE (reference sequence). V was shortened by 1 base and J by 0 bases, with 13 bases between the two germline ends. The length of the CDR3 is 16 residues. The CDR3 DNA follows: TGTGCCAGCAGCTTGCGAGTGCACCCTATGAACACTGAAGCTTTCTTT. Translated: CASSLRVHPMNTEAFF. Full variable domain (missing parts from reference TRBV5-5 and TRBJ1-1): DAGVTQSPTHLIKTRGQQVTLRCSPISGHKSVSWYQQVLGQGPQFIFQYYEKEERGRGNFPDRFSARQFPNYSSELNVNALLLGDSALYLCASSLRVHPMNTEAFFGQGTRLTVV.

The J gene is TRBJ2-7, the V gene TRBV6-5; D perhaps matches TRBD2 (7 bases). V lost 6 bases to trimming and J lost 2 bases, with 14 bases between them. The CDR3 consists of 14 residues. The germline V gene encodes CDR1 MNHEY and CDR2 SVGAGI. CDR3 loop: CASRIQGRAYEQYF. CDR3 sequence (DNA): TGTGCCAGCAGAATCCAGGGGAGGGCCTACGAGCAGTACTTC.

CDR3 sequence: CASSLGGGASYEQYF. The DNA for the CDR3 is TGTGCCAGCAGCTTGGGCGGGGGCGCAAGCTACGAGCAGTACTTC. The chain recombines TRBV5-6 with TRBJ2-7; possibly TRBD2 for D (7 bases). CDR1 SGHDT and CDR2 YYEEEE come from the germline V gene. Between the trimmed V and J ends, which lost 0 bases and 3 bases, there was a span of 13 bases. The CDR3 totals 15 residues.

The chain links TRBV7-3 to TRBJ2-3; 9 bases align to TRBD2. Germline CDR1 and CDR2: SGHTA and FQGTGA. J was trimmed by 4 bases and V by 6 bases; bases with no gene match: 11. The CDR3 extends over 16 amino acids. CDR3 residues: CASSLNPAGGSDTQYF. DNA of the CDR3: TGTGCCAGCAGTCTAAACCCAGCGGGAGGATCAGATACGCAGTATTTT.

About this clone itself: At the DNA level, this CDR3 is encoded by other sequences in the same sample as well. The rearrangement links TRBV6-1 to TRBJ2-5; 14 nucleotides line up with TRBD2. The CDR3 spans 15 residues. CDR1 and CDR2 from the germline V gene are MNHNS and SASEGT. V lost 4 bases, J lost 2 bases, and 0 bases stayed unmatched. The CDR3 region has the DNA TGTGCCAGCAGTGGACTAGCGGGGGGGCAAGAGACCCAGTACTTC. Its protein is CASSGLAGGQETQYF.

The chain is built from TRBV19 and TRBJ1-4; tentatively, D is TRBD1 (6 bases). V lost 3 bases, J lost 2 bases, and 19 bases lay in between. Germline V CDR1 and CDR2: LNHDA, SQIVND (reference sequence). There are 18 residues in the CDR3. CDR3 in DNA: TGTGCCAGTAGTATTGAGACAGGCCTCGGATCTACTAATGAAAAACTGTTTTTT. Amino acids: CASSIETGLGSTNEKLFF.

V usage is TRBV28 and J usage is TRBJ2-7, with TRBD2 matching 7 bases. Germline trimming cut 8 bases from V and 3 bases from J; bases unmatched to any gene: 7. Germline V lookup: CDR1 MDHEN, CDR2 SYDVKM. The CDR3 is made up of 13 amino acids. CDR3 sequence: CASRGTNYYEQYF. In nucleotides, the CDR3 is TGTGCCAGCCGGGGGACTAACTACTACGAGCAGTACTTC.

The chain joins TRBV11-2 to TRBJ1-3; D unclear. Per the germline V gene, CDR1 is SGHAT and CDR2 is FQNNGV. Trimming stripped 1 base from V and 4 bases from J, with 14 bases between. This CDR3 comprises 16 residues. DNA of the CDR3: TGTGCCAGCAGCTTAGTGCCGGAGGGTTCCGGAAACACCATATATTTT. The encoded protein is CASSLVPEGSGNTIYF.

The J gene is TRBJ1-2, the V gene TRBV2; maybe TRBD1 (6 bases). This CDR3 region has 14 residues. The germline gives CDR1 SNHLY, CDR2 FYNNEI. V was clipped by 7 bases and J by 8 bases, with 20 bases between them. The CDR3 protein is CASIRRAGAEGYTF. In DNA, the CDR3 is TGTGCCAGCATTCGCCGGGCAGGGGCGGAGGGCTACACCTTC.

The CDR3 loop is CASSVEPGLVGGDEQFF. CDR3 nucleotides: TGTGCCAGCAGCGTAGAGCCGGGACTAGTCGGTGGGGATGAGCAGTTCTTC. The chain has TRBV9 and TRBJ2-1, with 8 positions matching TRBD2. Germline loops: CDR1 SGDLS, CDR2 YYNGEE. The CDR3 consists of 17 residues. V lost 0 bases, J lost 8 bases, and 13 bases stayed unmatched.

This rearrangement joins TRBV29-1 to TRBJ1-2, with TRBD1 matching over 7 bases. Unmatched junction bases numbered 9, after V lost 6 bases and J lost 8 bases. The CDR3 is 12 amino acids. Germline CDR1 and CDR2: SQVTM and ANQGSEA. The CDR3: CSVDDRVEGYTF. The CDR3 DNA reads TGCAGCGTGGATGACAGGGTCGAAGGCTACACCTTC.

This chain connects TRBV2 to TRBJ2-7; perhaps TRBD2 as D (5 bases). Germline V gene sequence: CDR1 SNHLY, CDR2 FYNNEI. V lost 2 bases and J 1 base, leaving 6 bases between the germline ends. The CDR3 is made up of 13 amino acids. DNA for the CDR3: TGTGCCAGCAGTGAAACTAGTTCCTACGAGCAGTACTTC. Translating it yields CASSETSSYEQYF.

In nucleotides, the CDR3 is TGTGCCAGCAGCTTCGCGGGAGGTAGGAACGGGGAGCTGTTTTTT. It is translated as CASSFAGGRNGELFF. The V gene is TRBV5-4, the J gene TRBJ2-2, with 8 bases fitting TRBD2. CDR1 is SGHNT and CDR2 is YYREEE in the germline V gene (reference sequence). V lost 2 bases, J lost 7 bases, and 7 bases stayed unmatched. This CDR3 contains 15 residues.